The clone carrying this TCR beta chain has a count of ten or more. Assay used: immunoSEQ multiplex PCR; TCRdb lists only in-frame clones, some missing. The sample shows approximately 940,000 clones, over 60% of them seen only once. The data are from a study of shared clonotypes between healthy human individuals. CDR3 size: 20 residues. Per germline, CDR1 SGHRS and CDR2 YFSETQ. V was clipped by 4 bases and J by 2 bases, with 28 bases between them. Sequenced sample: memory CD4+ T cells sorted from blood. Subset reported: CD45RA-negative fraction. This receptor was obtained from a man younger than 30 in good health. The chain employs TRBV5-1 and TRBJ2-1, with D unclear. DNA for the CDR3: TGCGCCAGCAGCGATCCTCGAGTATTGGTGGGTAGCACTACCTACAATGAGCAGTTCTTC. This codes for CASSDPRVLVGSTTYNEQFF.